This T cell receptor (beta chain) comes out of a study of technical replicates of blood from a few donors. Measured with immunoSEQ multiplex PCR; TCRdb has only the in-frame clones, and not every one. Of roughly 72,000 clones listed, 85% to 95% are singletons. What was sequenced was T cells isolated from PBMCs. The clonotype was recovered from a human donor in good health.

CDR3: CASSLVLTGRPSYEQYF. The CDR3 nucleotides are TGTGCCAGCAGCTTGGTACTGACAGGCCGACCCTCCTACGAGCAGTACTTC. The chain links TRBV5-8 to TRBJ2-7; maybe TRBD1 (6 bases). CDR1 and CDR2 from the germline V gene are SGHTS and YDEGEE. The CDR3 contains 17 residues. Deletions cut 0 bases from V and 0 bases from J, with 16 bases between.